This TCR beta chain was identified during a study of Graves' ophthalmopathy and Graves' hyperthyroidism. About the study: Peripheral blood was gathered at first diagnosis, ahead of any treatment whatsoever.

This clonotype was detected ten times or more. Its antigen is not known. The study's findings and limits: In blood, most expanded thyroid clonotypes above 0.001 frequency were also detected.

Amplification of the TCR beta CDR3 regions used RNA transcripts (as template). Second-round multiplex PCR came after a first-round RT-PCR that employed HTBI primers. TCRdb reanalysed the multiplex PCR reads using MiXCR and keeps one entry per CDR3 protein. The sample yields more than 550,000 distinct CDR3 sequences, about two fifths seen once. The CDR3 contains 14 residues. Germline values: CDR1 SEHNR, CDR2 FQNEAQ (reference sequence). Trimming stripped 4 bases from V and 1 base from J, with 10 bases between. Having ophthalmopathy, the donors showed moderate-to-severe activity, CAS ≥3 and NOSPECS ≥4, with disease lasting under 3 months. From fresh peripheral blood, about 10 ml in volume, the PBMCs were obtained.

This TCR was sampled from an adult man with Graves' ophthalmopathy. This chain links TRBV7-9 with TRBJ1-1; D perhaps matches TRBD1 (5 bases). The sequenced sample consisted of peripheral blood. The CDR3 loop is CASSSETANTEAFF. CDR3 sequence (DNA): TGTGCCAGCAGCTCCGAGACAGCGAACACTGAAGCTTTCTTT.